A selection of T cell receptor beta chains follows, all from one sample in a study of early T cells in non-severe SARS-CoV-2 infection. One entry per CDR3 protein, called by TCRdb with MiXCR from the 5' RACE reads. Of about 76,000 distinct CDR3 sequences listed, around 16% are singletons. Sample: whole blood. The receptor source for this set is an adult who was a healthcare worker with PCR-confirmed SARS-CoV-2 infection or an uninfected control (not recorded which). Each CDR3 is given with its conserved first and last residue. Fields, in order: D gene, J gene, clone size, V gene, CDR3 DNA, CDR3 protein. D genes are given only for firm matches. Clone size is shown for a subset of rows, as once, few, many or a class of expanded clone.

D: NA
J: TRBJ2-7
size: NA
V: TRBV6-5
DNA: TGTGCCAGCAGCGAGAGGGGCGAGCAGTACTTC
CDR3: CASSERGEQYF

D: NA
J: TRBJ1-5
size: once
V: TRBV5-4
DNA: TGTGCCAGCAGCCTGCCAGGGGATAATCAGCCCCAGCATTTT
CDR3: CASSLPGDNQPQHF

D: NA
J: TRBJ1-5
size: few
V: TRBV28
DNA: TGTGCCAGCAGTCCCTACAACAGAAATCAGCCCCAGCATTTT
CDR3: CASSPYNRNQPQHF

D: NA
J: TRBJ2-7
size: NA
V: TRBV27
DNA: TGTGCCAGCAGTTGGGACGGGGGTTACGAGCAGTACTTC
CDR3: CASSWDGGYEQYF

D: NA
J: TRBJ1-4
size: medium-sized
V: TRBV7-9
DNA: TGTGCCAGCAGCTTAGAGAAGGGGAAACTGTTTTTT
CDR3: CASSLEKGKLFF

D: TRBD1
J: TRBJ2-3
size: NA
V: TRBV6-1
DNA: TGTGCCAGCAGTGCGGGACAGGGGTATGACACAGATACGCAGTATTTT
CDR3: CASSAGQGYDTDTQYF

D: NA
J: TRBJ2-3
size: NA
V: TRBV5-6
DNA: TGTGCCAGCACCTTGGGGGCGTCCTCGCAGTATTTT
CDR3: CASTLGASSQYF

D: NA
J: TRBJ1-1
size: NA
V: TRBV14
DNA: TGTGCCAGCAGCCAAGTCCGTTTTCAAGCTTTCTTT
CDR3: CASSQVRFQAFF

D: NA
J: TRBJ2-7
size: few
V: TRBV6-5
DNA: TGTGCCAGCAGTTCCCAAATTTCCTACGAGCAGTACTTC
CDR3: CASSSQISYEQYF

D: NA
J: TRBJ2-5
size: NA
V: TRBV4-2
DNA: TGTGCCAGCAGCCAAGGTGGGGACCCCCCCATGATGGCCCAGTACTTC
CDR3: CASSQGGDPPMMAQYF

D: NA
J: TRBJ2-5
size: many
V: TRBV29-1
DNA: TGCAGCGTTGTGAAGGGGCGAGAGACCCAGTACTTC
CDR3: CSVVKGRETQYF

D: TRBD1
J: TRBJ1-2
size: many
V: TRBV7-6
DNA: TGTGCCAGCAGCTTAGTAGGGGGACAGGATGGCTACACCTTC
CDR3: CASSLVGGQDGYTF

D: NA
J: TRBJ1-1
size: few
V: TRBV6-7
DNA: TGTGCCAGCACCACGAGGGGGTCGATGAACACTGAAGCTTTCTTT
CDR3: CASTTRGSMNTEAFF

D: TRBD1
J: TRBJ2-1
size: few
V: TRBV5-1
DNA: TGCGCCAGCAGGAAGGACAGGGGGTTTCATGAGCAGTTCTTC
CDR3: CASRKDRGFHEQFF

D: TRBD1
J: TRBJ2-7
size: few
V: TRBV9
DNA: TGTGCCAGCAGCCCAGGGGGCTACTCCTTCGAGCAGTACTTC
CDR3: CASSPGGYSFEQYF

D: TRBD2
J: TRBJ2-7
size: few
V: TRBV6-2/TRBV6-3
DNA: TGTGCCAGCAGTTCTAGCGGACTCGGATCCTACGAGCAGTACTTC
CDR3: CASSSSGLGSYEQYF

D: TRBD2
J: TRBJ2-7
size: many
V: TRBV4-2
DNA: TGTGCCAGCAGCCAAGAAGGGACTAGCGGTTCCTACGAGCAGTACTTC
CDR3: CASSQEGTSGSYEQYF

D: TRBD1
J: TRBJ1-1
size: few
V: TRBV28
DNA: TGTGCCAGCAGTTTAACAGGGGGCGGAAGGGAAGCTTTCTTT
CDR3: CASSLTGGGREAFF

D: NA
J: TRBJ2-7
size: few
V: TRBV9
DNA: TGTGCCAGCAGCGTAGATGGCAGCTCCTACGAGCAGTACTTC
CDR3: CASSVDGSSYEQYF

D: TRBD1
J: TRBJ1-2
size: NA
V: TRBV6-6
DNA: TGTGCCAGCAAGGAAACAGGGGTTGGCGGTGGCTACACCTTC
CDR3: CASKETGVGGGYTF

D: NA
J: TRBJ1-5
size: many
V: TRBV6-1
DNA: TGTGCCAGCACCTACGGGAAAGGGTCGAATCAGCCCCAGCATTTT
CDR3: CASTYGKGSNQPQHF

D: NA
J: TRBJ2-7
size: many
V: TRBV9
DNA: TGTGCCAGCAGCGTAGCTGGACAACCCTACGAGCAGTACTTC
CDR3: CASSVAGQPYEQYF

D: NA
J: TRBJ2-3
size: few
V: TRBV30
DNA: TGTGCCTGGAGGGCGGGACGAAGAAGCACAGATACGCAGTATTTT
CDR3: CAWRAGRRSTDTQYF

D: NA
J: TRBJ1-2
size: many
V: TRBV6-2/TRBV6-3
DNA: TGTGCCAGCAGTACCCAGGGGACCTATGGCTACACCTTC
CDR3: CASSTQGTYGYTF

D: TRBD2
J: TRBJ2-7
size: NA
V: TRBV12-3/TRBV12-4
DNA: TGTGCCAGCAGTATTCAGCGGGAGTATCGGCTCGAGCAGTACTTC
CDR3: CASSIQREYRLEQYF

D: TRBD1
J: TRBJ1-2
size: NA
V: TRBV27
DNA: TGTGCCAGCAGTCCGACAGGGGAAGCTAACTATGGCTACACCTTC
CDR3: CASSPTGEANYGYTF

D: NA
J: TRBJ1-1
size: few
V: TRBV27
DNA: TGTGCCAGCAGTTTATGGGGGTTGGGGACGGGGAACACTGAAGCTTTCTTT
CDR3: CASSLWGLGTGNTEAFF

D: TRBD1
J: TRBJ2-7
size: NA
V: TRBV5-1
DNA: TGCGCCAGCAGCTTGGGTCTAGGGACAGGCTACGAGCAGTACTTC
CDR3: CASSLGLGTGYEQYF

D: NA
J: TRBJ1-4
size: many
V: TRBV5-1
DNA: TGCGCCAGCAGCCGTACAATACGTGGGGACGGAAATGAAAAACTGTTTTTT
CDR3: CASSRTIRGDGNEKLFF

D: NA
J: TRBJ2-1
size: many
V: TRBV7-8
DNA: TGTGCCAGCAGCTTAGATATAGGGACCTACAATGAGCAGTTCTTC
CDR3: CASSLDIGTYNEQFF

D: TRBD2
J: TRBJ2-1
size: NA
V: TRBV27
DNA: TGTGCCAGCAGCTTCGGACTAGCGGGTGAGCAGTTCTTC
CDR3: CASSFGLAGEQFF

D: NA
J: TRBJ2-5
size: NA
V: TRBV29-1
DNA: TGCAGCACAAGGTCATCTGGACAAAGAGAGACCCAGTACTTC
CDR3: CSTRSSGQRETQYF

D: TRBD2
J: TRBJ2-1
size: few
V: TRBV6-6
DNA: TGTGCCAGTATTAGTGGACTAGCGGGAGGCAATGAGCAGTTCTTC
CDR3: CASISGLAGGNEQFF

D: NA
J: TRBJ2-1
size: NA
V: TRBV30
DNA: TGTGCCTGGACACCGGGGGCCCAAGTCACCAATGAGCAGTTCTTC
CDR3: CAWTPGAQVTNEQFF

D: NA
J: TRBJ2-1
size: NA
V: TRBV6-5
DNA: TGTGCCAGCAGCCTATCACTAGGGGGAGGCTACAATGAGCAGTTCTTC
CDR3: CASSLSLGGGYNEQFF

D: NA
J: TRBJ2-1
size: few
V: TRBV15
DNA: TGTGCCACCAGCAGAGTGCAGGGGTGGAATGAGCAGTTCTTC
CDR3: CATSRVQGWNEQFF

D: NA
J: TRBJ2-5
size: NA
V: TRBV4-3
DNA: TGCGCCAGCAGCCCCAGGATGAACCAAGAGACCCAGTACTTC
CDR3: CASSPRMNQETQYF

D: TRBD1
J: TRBJ2-3
size: NA
V: TRBV7-9
DNA: TGTGCCAGCAGCTCCGGACAGGGTAGCACAGATACGCAGTATTTT
CDR3: CASSSGQGSTDTQYF

D: NA
J: TRBJ1-2
size: few
V: TRBV3-1
DNA: TGTGCCAGCAGCCCTAACTATGGCTACACCTTC
CDR3: CASSPNYGYTF

D: NA
J: TRBJ2-5
size: many
V: TRBV7-3
DNA: TGTGCCAGCAGCTTGGGGCTGGGGGCGCAAGAGACCCAGTACTTC
CDR3: CASSLGLGAQETQYF

D: TRBD2
J: TRBJ2-3
size: NA
V: TRBV12-3/TRBV12-4
DNA: TGTGCCAGCATCTCGAGCGGGAGCTTCTCAGATACGCAGTATTTT
CDR3: CASISSGSFSDTQYF

D: TRBD2
J: TRBJ2-5
size: NA
V: TRBV12-3/TRBV12-4
DNA: TGTGCCAGCAGTCCAATAGCGGGAGGCGGGGAGACCCAGTACTTC
CDR3: CASSPIAGGGETQYF

D: NA
J: TRBJ1-4
size: many
V: TRBV6-2/TRBV6-3
DNA: TGTGCCAGCGGTCCATATGGGGCTCGAGATGAAAAACTGTTTTTT
CDR3: CASGPYGARDEKLFF

D: NA
J: TRBJ1-4
size: few
V: TRBV29-1
DNA: TGCAGCGTTGAATGGGGGGGCACTAATGAAAAACTGTTTTTT
CDR3: CSVEWGGTNEKLFF

D: NA
J: TRBJ2-1
size: NA
V: TRBV3-1
DNA: TGTGCCAGCAGCCACCCGACACAGAACAATGAGCAGTTCTTC
CDR3: CASSHPTQNNEQFF

D: NA
J: TRBJ2-5
size: few
V: TRBV7-2
DNA: TGTGCCAGCAGCCCCGGACAGCCGGGTTGGGAGACCCAGTACTTC
CDR3: CASSPGQPGWETQYF

D: NA
J: TRBJ2-7
size: NA
V: TRBV15
DNA: TGTGCCACCAGCAGAGAGGGAGTAGGTGCCTACGAGCAGTACTTC
CDR3: CATSREGVGAYEQYF

D: NA
J: TRBJ2-2
size: NA
V: TRBV7-2
DNA: TGTGCCAGCAGCTTAGGAGGGACAACGAACACCGGGGAGCTGTTTTTT
CDR3: CASSLGGTTNTGELFF

D: TRBD1
J: TRBJ2-7
size: NA
V: TRBV4-3
DNA: TGCGCCAGCAGCCAATTTCCCCTGGGACAGGCCTTCTACGAGCAGTACTTC
CDR3: CASSQFPLGQAFYEQYF

D: NA
J: TRBJ1-3
size: many
V: TRBV6-1
DNA: TGTGCCAGCAGTGAACAGAACGGCTCTGGAAACACCATATATTTT
CDR3: CASSEQNGSGNTIYF

D: NA
J: TRBJ1-5
size: NA
V: TRBV7-2
DNA: TGTGCCAGCAGCTACAAATCTCAGGGTCAGCCCCAGCATTTT
CDR3: CASSYKSQGQPQHF

D: NA
J: TRBJ2-1
size: NA
V: TRBV6-5
DNA: TGTGCCAGCAGCAGGGTTATCGGCTATGAGCAGTTCTTC
CDR3: CASSRVIGYEQFF

D: NA
J: TRBJ2-1
size: few
V: TRBV7-8
DNA: TGTGCCAGCAGCACGGGGGACTCCGTCGGTGAGCAGTTCTTC
CDR3: CASSTGDSVGEQFF

D: TRBD1
J: TRBJ2-6
size: few
V: TRBV9
DNA: TGTGCCAGCAGCGGCGGACAGGGTATCTCTGGGGCCAACGTCCTGATTTTC
CDR3: CASSGGQGISGANVLIF

D: NA
J: TRBJ1-1
size: few
V: TRBV12-5
DNA: TGTGCTAGTGGTTTTGAAGGGGGGGTTGGCACTGAAGCTTTCTTT
CDR3: CASGFEGGVGTEAFF